This T cell receptor (beta chain) was profiled in a study of shared clonotypes between healthy human individuals. TCRdb's copy holds only in-frame clones and misses some; the assay was immunoSEQ multiplex PCR. The table lists roughly 570,000 clones, roughly 98% of them singletons. General study points: Some naive CD4 clonotypes, about 5.5%, turned up in common across several donors.

The trim removed 7 bases at V and 8 bases at J, leaving 10 bases unmatched. This CDR3 comprises 12 residues. Germline CDR1 and CDR2: SQVTM and ANQGSEA. The naive CD8 fraction comprised CD45RO-negative cells positively selected for CCR7 and excluded terminally differentiated effector memory CD45RA+ cells. This clone was detected only once. Its matching antigen is unknown. What was sequenced was naive CD8+ T cells sorted from blood. The gene calls are TRBV29-1 and TRBJ1-2, with 7 bases identical to TRBD1. This clonotype was sampled from a man younger than 45 in good health. This chain's CDR3 is CSAVEGAGGYTF. Here the CDR3 DNA reads TGCAGCGCGGTCGAGGGGGCGGGAGGCTACACCTTC.